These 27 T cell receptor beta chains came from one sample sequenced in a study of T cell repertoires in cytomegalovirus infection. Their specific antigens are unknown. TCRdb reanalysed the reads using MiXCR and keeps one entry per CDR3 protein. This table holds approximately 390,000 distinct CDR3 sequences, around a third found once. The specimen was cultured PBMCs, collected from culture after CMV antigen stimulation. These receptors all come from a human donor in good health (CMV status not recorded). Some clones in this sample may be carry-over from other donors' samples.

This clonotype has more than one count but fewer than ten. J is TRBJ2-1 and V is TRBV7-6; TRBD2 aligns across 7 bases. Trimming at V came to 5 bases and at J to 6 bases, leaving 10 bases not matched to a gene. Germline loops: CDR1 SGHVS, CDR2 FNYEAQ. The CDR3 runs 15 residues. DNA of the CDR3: TGTGCCAGCAGCCCAGGTCGGACTAGTCCCAATGAGCAGTTCTTC. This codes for CASSPGRTSPNEQFF.

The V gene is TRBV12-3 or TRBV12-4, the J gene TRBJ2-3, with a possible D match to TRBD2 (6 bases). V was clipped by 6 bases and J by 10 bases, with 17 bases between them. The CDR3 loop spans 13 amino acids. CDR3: CASSPGGVGSQYF. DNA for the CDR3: TGTGCCAGCAGCCCCGGCGGGGTGGGATCGCAGTATTTT.

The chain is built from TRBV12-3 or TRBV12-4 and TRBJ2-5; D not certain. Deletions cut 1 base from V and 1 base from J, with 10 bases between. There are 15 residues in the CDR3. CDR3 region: CASSLVAPTQETQYF. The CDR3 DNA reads TGTGCCAGCAGTTTAGTCGCCCCGACCCAAGAGACCCAGTACTTC.

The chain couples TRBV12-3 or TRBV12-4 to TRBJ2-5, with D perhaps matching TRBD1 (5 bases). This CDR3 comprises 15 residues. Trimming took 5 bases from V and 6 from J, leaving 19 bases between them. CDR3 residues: CASSPSPGFKKTQYF. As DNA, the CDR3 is TGTGCCAGCAGTCCGTCCCCAGGGTTTAAAAAGACCCAGTACTTC.

DNA for the CDR3: TGTGCCAGTAGAGTACGGGTAGAAGCAAATCAGCCCCAGCATTTT. Residues: CASRVRVEANQPQHF. The chain recombines TRBV19 with TRBJ1-5; D gene uncertain. Trimming left V 6 bases short and J 4 bases short, with 16 bases between. Germline CDR1 LNHDA, CDR2 SQIVND (reference sequence). The CDR3 is 15 residues long.

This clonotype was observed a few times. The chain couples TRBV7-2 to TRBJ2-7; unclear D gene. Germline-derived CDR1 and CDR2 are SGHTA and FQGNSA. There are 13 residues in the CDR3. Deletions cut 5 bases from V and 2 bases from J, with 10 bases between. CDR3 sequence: CASSKQETYEQYF. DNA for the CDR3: TGTGCCAGCAGCAAGCAGGAGACCTACGAGCAGTACTTC.

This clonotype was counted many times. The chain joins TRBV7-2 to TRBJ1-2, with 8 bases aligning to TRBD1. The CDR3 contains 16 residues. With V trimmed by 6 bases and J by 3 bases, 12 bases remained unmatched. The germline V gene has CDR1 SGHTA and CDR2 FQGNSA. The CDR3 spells CASSSPLGQGHYGYTF. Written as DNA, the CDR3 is TGTGCCAGCAGTTCCCCCCTTGGACAGGGACACTATGGCTACACCTTC.

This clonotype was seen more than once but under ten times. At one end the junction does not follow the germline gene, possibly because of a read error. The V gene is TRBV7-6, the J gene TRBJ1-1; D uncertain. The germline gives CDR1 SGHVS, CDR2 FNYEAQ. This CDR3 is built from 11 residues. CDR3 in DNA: TGTGCCAGCAGCTTAGATGGACGAAGGATATTT. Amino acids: CASSLDGRRIF.

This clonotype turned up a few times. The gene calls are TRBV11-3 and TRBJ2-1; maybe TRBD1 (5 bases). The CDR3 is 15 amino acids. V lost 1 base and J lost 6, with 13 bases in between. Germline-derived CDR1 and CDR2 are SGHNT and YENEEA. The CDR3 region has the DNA TGTGCCAGCAGCTTAGGGGGCCCAATTGGCAATGAGCAGTTCTTC. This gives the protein CASSLGGPIGNEQFF.

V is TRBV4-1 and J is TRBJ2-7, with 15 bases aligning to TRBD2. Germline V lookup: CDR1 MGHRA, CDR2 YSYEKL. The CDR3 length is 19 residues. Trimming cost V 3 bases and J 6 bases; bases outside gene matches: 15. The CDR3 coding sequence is TGCGCCAGCAGCCAGGAACCCGGACTAGCGGGAGGGCCGTTATCCGAGCAGTACTTC. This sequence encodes CASSQEPGLAGGPLSEQYF.

The CDR3 loop reads CASSLGRYDEAFF. In DNA form, the CDR3 reads TGTGCCAGCAGCTTAGGGAGGTACGATGAAGCTTTCTTT. The gene calls are TRBV7-6 and TRBJ1-1; no clear D gene. Between the trimmed V and J ends, which lost 1 base and 7 bases, there was a span of 10 bases. The V gene's germline CDR1 is SGHVS and CDR2 FNYEAQ. The CDR3 is 13 residues long.

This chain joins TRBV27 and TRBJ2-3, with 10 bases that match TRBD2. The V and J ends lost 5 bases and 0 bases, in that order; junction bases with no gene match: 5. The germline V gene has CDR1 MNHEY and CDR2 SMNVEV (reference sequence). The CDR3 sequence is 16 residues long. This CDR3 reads CASSTGLALSTDTQYF. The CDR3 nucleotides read TGTGCCAGCAGTACGGGACTAGCGCTTAGCACAGATACGCAGTATTTT.

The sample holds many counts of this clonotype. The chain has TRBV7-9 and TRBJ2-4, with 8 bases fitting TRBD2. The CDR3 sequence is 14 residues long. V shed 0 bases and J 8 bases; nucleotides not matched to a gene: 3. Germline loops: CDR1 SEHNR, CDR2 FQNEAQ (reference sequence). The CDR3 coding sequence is TGTGCCAGCAGCTTAGCCGGGAGGGGGGACATTCAGTACTTC. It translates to CASSLAGRGDIQYF.

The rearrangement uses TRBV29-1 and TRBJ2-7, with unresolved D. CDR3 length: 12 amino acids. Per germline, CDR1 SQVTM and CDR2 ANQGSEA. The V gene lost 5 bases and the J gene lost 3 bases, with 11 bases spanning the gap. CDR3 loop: CSVSQDRYEQYF. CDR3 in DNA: TGCAGCGTTAGTCAGGATCGCTACGAGCAGTACTTC.

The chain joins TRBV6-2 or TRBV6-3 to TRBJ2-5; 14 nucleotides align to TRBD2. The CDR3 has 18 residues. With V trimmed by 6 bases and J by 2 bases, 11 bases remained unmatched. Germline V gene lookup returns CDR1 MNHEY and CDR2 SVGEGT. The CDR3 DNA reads TGTGCCAGCAGCGAGACTAGCGGGAGGGCCTTGCGACAAGAGACCCAGTACTTC. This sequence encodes CASSETSGRALRQETQYF.

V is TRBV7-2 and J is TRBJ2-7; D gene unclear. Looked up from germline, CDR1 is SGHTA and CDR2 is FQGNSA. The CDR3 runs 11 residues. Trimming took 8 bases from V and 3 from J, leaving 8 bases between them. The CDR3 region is CASSWDYEQYF. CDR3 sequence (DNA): TGTGCCAGCTCCTGGGACTACGAGCAGTACTTC.

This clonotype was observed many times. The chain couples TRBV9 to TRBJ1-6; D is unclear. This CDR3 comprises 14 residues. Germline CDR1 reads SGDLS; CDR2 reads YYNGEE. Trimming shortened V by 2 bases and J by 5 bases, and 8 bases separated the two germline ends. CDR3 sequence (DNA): TGTGCCAGCAGCGTCGGACTGGATAATTCACCCCTCCACTTT. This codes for CASSVGLDNSPLHF. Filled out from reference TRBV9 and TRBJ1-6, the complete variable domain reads DSGVTQTPKHLITATGQRVTLRCSPRSGDLSVYWYQQSLDQGLQFLIQYYNGEERAKGNILERFSAQQFPDLHSELNLSSLELGDSALYFCASSVGLDNSPLHFGNGTRLTVT.

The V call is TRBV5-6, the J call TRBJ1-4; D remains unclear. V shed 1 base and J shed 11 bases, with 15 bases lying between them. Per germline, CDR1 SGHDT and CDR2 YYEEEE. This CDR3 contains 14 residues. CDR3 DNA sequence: TGTGCCAGCAGCTTGTATCGGGAGTCGGCGAAACTGTTTTTT. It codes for CASSLYRESAKLFF.

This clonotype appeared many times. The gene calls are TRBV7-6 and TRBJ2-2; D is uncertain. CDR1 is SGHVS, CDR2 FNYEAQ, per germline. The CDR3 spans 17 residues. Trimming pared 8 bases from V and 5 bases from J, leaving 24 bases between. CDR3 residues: CASAGFLGYSRTGELFF. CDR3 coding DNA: TGTGCCAGCGCCGGTTTTTTAGGGTATAGTCGAACCGGGGAGCTGTTTTTT.

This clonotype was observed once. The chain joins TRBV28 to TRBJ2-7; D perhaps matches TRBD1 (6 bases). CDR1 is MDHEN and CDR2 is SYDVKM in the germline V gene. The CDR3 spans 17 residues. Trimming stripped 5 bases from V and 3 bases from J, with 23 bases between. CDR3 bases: TGTGCCAGCAGTCCCCAGTCGGGACACCTTTCTTACTACGAGCAGTACTTC. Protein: CASSPQSGHLSYYEQYF.

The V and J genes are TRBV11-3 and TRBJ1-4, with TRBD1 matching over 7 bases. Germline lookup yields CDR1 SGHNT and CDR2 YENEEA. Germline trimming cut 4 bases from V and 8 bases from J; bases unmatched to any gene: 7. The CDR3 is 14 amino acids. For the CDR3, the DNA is TGTGCCAGCAGCTACAGGGGAGCGAGCGAAAAACTGTTTTTT. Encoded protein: CASSYRGASEKLFF.

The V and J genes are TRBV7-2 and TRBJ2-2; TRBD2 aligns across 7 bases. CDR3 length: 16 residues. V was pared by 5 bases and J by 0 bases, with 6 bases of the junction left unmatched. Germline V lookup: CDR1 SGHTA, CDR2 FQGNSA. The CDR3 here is CASSQRGNANTGELFF. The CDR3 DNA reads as TGTGCCAGCAGCCAGCGGGGAAACGCGAACACCGGGGAGCTGTTTTTT. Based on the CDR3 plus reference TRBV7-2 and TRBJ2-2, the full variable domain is GAGVSQSPSNKVTEKGKDVELRCDPISGHTALYWYRQSLGQGLEFLIYFQGNSAPDKSGLPSDRFSAERTGGSVSTLTIQRTQQEDSAVYLCASSQRGNANTGELFFGEGSRLTVL.

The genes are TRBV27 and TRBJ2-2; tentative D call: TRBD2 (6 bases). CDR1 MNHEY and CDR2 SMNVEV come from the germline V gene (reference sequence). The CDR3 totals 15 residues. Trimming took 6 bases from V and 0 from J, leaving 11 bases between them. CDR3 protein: CASRVGLANTGELFF. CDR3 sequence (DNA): TGTGCCAGCAGAGTGGGACTCGCGAACACCGGGGAGCTGTTTTTT.

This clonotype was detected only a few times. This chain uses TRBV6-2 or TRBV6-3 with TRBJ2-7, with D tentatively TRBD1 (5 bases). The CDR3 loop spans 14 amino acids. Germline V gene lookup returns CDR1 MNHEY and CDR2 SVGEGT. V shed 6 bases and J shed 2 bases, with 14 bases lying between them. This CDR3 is CASSPRVPTYEQYF. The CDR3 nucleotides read TGTGCCAGCAGCCCCAGGGTCCCAACCTACGAGCAGTACTTC.

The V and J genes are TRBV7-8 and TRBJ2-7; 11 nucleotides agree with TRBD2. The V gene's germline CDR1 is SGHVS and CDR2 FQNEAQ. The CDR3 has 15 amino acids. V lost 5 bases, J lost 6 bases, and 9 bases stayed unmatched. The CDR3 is CASSRDSGRVIEQYF. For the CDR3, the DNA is TGTGCCAGCAGCCGGGATAGCGGGAGGGTTATCGAGCAGTACTTC.

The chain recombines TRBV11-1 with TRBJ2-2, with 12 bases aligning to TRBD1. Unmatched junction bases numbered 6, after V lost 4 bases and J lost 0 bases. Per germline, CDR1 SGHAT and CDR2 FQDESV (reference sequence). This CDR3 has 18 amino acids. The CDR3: CASSSPGQGAPNTGELFF. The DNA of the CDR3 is TGTGCCAGCAGCTCCCCGGGACAGGGGGCGCCGAACACCGGGGAGCTGTTTTTT.

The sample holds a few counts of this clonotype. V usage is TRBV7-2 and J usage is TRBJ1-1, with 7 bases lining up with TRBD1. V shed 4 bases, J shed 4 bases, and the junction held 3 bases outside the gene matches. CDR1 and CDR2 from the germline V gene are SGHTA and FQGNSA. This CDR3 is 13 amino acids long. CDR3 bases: TGTGCCAGCAGCTGGGCAGGGGGCACTGAAGCTTTCTTT. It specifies CASSWAGGTEAFF. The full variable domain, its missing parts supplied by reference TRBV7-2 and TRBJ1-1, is GAGVSQSPSNKVTEKGKDVELRCDPISGHTALYWYRQSLGQGLEFLIYFQGNSAPDKSGLPSDRFSAERTGGSVSTLTIQRTQQEDSAVYLCASSWAGGTEAFFGQGTRLTVV.